Sequencing of this TCR beta chain was carried out in a study of spatial heterogeneity in lung cancer. Germline assignment: CDR1 SEHNR and CDR2 FQNEAQ (reference sequence). CDR3 length: 16 residues. Trimming cost V 1 base and J 1 base; bases outside gene matches: 4. TCRdb re-called the 5' RACE reads with MiXCR, one entry per CDR3 protein. The sample has approximately 40,000 distinct CDR3 sequences, roughly 5% seen once. Time point: sample taken at primary tumor resection. The authors sequenced whole RNA from tumor, nontumor lung or frozen PBMC without sorting. This clonotype has at least ten counts. The source is a female donor with early-stage non-small cell lung cancer. This sequence joins TRBV7-9 and TRBJ1-1; 9 bases align to TRBD1. Sample: PBMCs, taken at surgery. CDR3 DNA: TGTGCCAGCAGCTTAGTAGGGACAGGGAAGAACACTGAAGCTTTCTTT. It codes for CASSLVGTGKNTEAFF.